This T cell receptor beta chain was recovered during a study of PD-1 blockade in classical Hodgkin lymphoma. Study observations and caveats: Complete responders had baseline diversity similar to newly diagnosed patients.

This clone was counted a single time. The antigen is undetermined. Autologous stem cell transplantation was followed by relapse in every patient, and brentuximab vedotin exposure varied. Best overall response was complete response, partial response or progressive disease in these relapsed/refractory classical Hodgkin lymphoma patients. Using immunoSEQ multiplex PCR, the repertoire was profiled, and TCRdb retains in-frame clones only, with some absent. The data contain tens of thousands of clones, under 90% of them singletons. This CDR3 has 12 amino acids. Germline assignment: CDR1 MGHDK and CDR2 SYGVNS. V was shortened by 4 bases and J by 9 bases, with 9 bases between the two germline ends.

The chain links TRBV25-1 to TRBJ2-2; D might be TRBD2 (6 bases). The receptor was derived from a human donor with classical Hodgkin lymphoma. Here the sequenced sample was peripheral blood mononuclear cells (PBMCs), taken at baseline. The CDR3 is CASSAGSRELFF. CDR3 in DNA: TGTGCCAGCAGTGCCGGGAGTCGGGAGCTGTTTTTT.